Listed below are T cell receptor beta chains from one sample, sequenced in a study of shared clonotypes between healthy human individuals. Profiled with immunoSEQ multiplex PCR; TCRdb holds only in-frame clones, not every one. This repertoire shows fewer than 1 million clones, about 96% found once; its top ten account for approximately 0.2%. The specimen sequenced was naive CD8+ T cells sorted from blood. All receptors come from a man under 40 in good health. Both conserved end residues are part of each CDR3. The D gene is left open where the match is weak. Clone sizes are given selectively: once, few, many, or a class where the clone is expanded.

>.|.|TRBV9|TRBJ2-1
CASSVGSGEQFF
TGTGCCAGCAGCGTAGGAAGCGGGGAGCAGTTCTTC
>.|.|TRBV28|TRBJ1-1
CASSLDTVVEAFF
TGTGCCAGCAGTTTAGATACAGTTGTTGAAGCTTTCTTT
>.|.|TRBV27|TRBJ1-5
CASSIGTDGNQPQHF
TGTGCCAGCAGCATCGGGACGGACGGCAATCAGCCCCAGCATTTT
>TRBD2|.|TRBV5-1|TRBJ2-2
CASSPSGANTGELFF
TGCGCCAGCAGCCCTAGCGGAGCGAACACCGGGGAGCTGTTTTTT
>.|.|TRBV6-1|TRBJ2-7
CASSERGTGVYEQYF
TGTGCCAGCAGTGAACGTGGGACCGGAGTCTACGAGCAGTACTTC
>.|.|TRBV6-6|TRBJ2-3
CASGPGSTDTQYF
TGTGCCAGCGGTCCAGGAAGTACAGATACGCAGTATTTT
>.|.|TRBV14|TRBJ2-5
CASSQRSGIQETQYF
TGTGCCAGCAGCCAAAGGTCAGGAATTCAAGAGACCCAGTACTTC
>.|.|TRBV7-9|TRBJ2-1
CASSAPRSYNEQFF
TGTGCCAGCAGCGCGCCTAGGTCCTACAATGAGCAGTTCTTC
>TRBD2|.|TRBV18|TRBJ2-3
CASSLVAGATDTQYF
TGTGCCAGCTCACTGGTCGCGGGAGCAACAGATACGCAGTATTTT
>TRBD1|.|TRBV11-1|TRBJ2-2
CASSLDRGPGGELFF
TGTGCCAGCAGCTTGGACAGGGGGCCCGGTGGGGAGCTGTTTTTT
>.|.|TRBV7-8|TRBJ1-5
CASSPREPVRPQHF
TGTGCCAGCAGCCCCCGGGAGCCGGTACGGCCCCAGCATTTT
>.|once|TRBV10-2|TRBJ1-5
CASSESGGNSNQPQHF
TGCGCCAGCAGTGAGTCGGGCGGGAATAGCAATCAGCCCCAGCATTTT
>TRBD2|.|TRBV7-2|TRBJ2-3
CASSLTPGGSTDTQYF
TGTGCCAGCAGCTTAACCCCGGGAGGGAGCACAGATACGCAGTATTTT
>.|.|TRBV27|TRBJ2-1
CASMPVPSDEQFF
TGTGCCAGCATGCCGGTACCCTCGGATGAGCAGTTCTTC
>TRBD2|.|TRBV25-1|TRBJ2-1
CASSITSGTNEQFF
TGTGCCAGCAGTATCACTAGCGGAACAAATGAGCAGTTCTTC
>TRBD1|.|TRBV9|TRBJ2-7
CASSVGTGSTHEQYF
TGTGCCAGCAGCGTCGGGACAGGGAGTACCCACGAGCAGTACTTC
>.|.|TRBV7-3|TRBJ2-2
CASSLSGTGELFF
TGTGCCAGCAGCTTAAGTGGGACCGGGGAGCTGTTTTTT
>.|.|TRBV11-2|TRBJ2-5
CASSSTLTGRQETQYF
TGTGCCAGCAGCTCAACCTTGACAGGTAGACAAGAGACCCAGTACTTC
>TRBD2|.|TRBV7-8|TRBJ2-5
CASSFFSGSYQETQYF
TGTGCCAGCAGCTTTTTTAGCGGGAGTTACCAAGAGACCCAGTACTTC
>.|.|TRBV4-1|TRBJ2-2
CASSQDPGNTGELFF
TGCGCCAGCAGCCAAGATCCCGGGAACACCGGGGAGCTGTTTTTT
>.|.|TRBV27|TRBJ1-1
CASSLGTPNTEAFF
TGTGCCAGCAGTTTAGGGACACCGAACACTGAAGCTTTCTTT
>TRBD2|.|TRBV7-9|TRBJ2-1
CASSLVQAGGPYNEQFF
TGTGCCAGCAGCTTAGTTCAGGCGGGAGGGCCCTACAATGAGCAGTTCTTC
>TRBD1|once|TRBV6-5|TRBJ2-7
CASSQAGTAYEQYF
TGTGCCAGCAGTCAAGCCGGGACAGCCTACGAGCAGTACTTC
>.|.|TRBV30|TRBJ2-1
CALSPVGNEQFF
TGTGCCTTATCCCCGGTCGGCAATGAGCAGTTCTTC
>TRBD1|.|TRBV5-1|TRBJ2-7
CASSEGTGAHEQYF
TGCGCCAGCAGCGAAGGGACAGGGGCCCACGAGCAGTACTTC
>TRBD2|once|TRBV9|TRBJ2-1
CASSPAGTSFNEQFF
TGTGCCAGCAGCCCAGCCGGGACTAGCTTCAATGAGCAGTTCTTC
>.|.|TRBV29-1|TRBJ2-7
CSVTLLKQGGFRDEQYF
TGCAGCGTTACCCTACTAAAACAGGGAGGGTTCCGAGACGAGCAGTACTTC
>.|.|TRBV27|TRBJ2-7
CASSLNSDYEQYF
TGTGCCAGCAGTTTAAACAGTGACTACGAGCAGTACTTC
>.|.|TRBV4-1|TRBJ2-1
CASSQNSPEQFF
TGCGCCAGCAGCCAAAATAGCCCTGAGCAGTTCTTC
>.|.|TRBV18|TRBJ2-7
CASSPSGGSYEQYF
TGTGCCAGCTCCCCATCCGGGGGCTCCTACGAGCAGTACTTC
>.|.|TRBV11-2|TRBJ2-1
CASSLAGRGLQRGDEQFF
TGTGCCAGCAGCTTAGCTGGTCGTGGTCTCCAAAGGGGGGATGAGCAGTTCTTC
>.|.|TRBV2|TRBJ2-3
CASRSVPDTQYF
TGTGCCAGCAGAAGCGTCCCAGATACGCAGTATTTT
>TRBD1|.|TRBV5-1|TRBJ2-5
CASSMTGGTQTQYF
TGCGCCAGCAGCATGACAGGGGGCACGCAGACCCAGTACTTC
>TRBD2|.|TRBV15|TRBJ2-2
CATKILAGDTGELFF
TGTGCCACCAAAATTCTAGCGGGAGATACCGGGGAGCTGTTTTTT
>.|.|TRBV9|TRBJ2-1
CASSIRDGSYNEQFF
TGTGCCAGCAGCATACGGGACGGCTCCTACAATGAGCAGTTCTTC
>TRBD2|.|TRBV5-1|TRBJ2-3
CASSPGTSAHGALTDTQYF
TGCGCCAGCAGCCCGGGGACTAGCGCACACGGGGCTCTCACAGATACGCAGTATTTT